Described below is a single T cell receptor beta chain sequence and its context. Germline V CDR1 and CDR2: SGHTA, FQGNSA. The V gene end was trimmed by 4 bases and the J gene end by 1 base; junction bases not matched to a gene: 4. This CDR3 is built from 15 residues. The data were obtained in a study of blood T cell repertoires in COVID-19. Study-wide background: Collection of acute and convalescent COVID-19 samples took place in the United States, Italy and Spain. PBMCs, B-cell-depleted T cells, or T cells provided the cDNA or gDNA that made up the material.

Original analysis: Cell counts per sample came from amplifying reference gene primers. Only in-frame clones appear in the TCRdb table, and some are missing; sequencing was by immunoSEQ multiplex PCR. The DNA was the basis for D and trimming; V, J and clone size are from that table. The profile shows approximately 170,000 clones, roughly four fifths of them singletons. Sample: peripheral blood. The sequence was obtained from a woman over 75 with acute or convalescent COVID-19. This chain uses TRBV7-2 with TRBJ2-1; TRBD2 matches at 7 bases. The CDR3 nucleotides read TGTGCCAGCAGCTCCCGGGGGGAATCCTACAATGAGCAGTTCTTC. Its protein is CASSSRGESYNEQFF.